Each of the 3 T cell receptor beta chains below was sequenced from the same sample in a study of cytomegalovirus exposure and HLA in healthy donors. This PCR relied on a set of 60 Vbeta primers and 13 Jbeta primers. Clones were read by immunoSEQ multiplex PCR, and TCRdb kept only the in-frame ones, dropping some. The data hold more than 140,000 clones, with about three quarters observed a single time. The specimen was PBMCs. Receptors were obtained from a male donor in good health and CMV-seronegative.

The rearrangement links TRBV5-6 to TRBJ1-1; D possibly corresponds to TRBD1 (6 bases). Deletions cut 4 bases from V and 5 bases from J, with 21 bases between. Germline CDR1 SGHDT, CDR2 YYEEEE. This CDR3 is 16 amino acids long. CDR3 region: CASSRVEMDSGTEAFF. The CDR3 DNA is TGTGCCAGCAGCCGAGTTGAGATGGACAGTGGAACTGAAGCTTTCTTT.

This chain connects TRBV7-9 to TRBJ1-2; 9 bases match TRBD1. Germline assignment: CDR1 SEHNR and CDR2 FQNEAQ (reference sequence). V was pared by 4 bases and J by 7 bases, with 10 bases of the junction left unmatched. The CDR3 spans 15 residues. In DNA form, the CDR3 reads TGTGCCAGCAGCTCAATGTCACAGGGGGCGGGTGGCTACACCTTC. It yields the protein CASSSMSQGAGGYTF. Looking up the rest from reference TRBV7-9 and TRBJ1-2 gives the full variable domain: DTGVSQNPRHKITKRGQNVTFRCDPISEHNRLYWYRQTLGQGPEFLTYFQNEAQLEKSRLLSDRFSAERPKGSFSTLEIQRTEQGDSAMYLCASSSMSQGAGGYTFGSGTRLTVV.

As DNA, the CDR3 is TGTGCCAGCAGTTACTTCCAGAACTATGGCTACACCTTC. It is translated as CASSYFQNYGYTF. This chain joins TRBV6-5 and TRBJ1-2; D gene unclear. The CDR3 has 13 residues. Germline CDR1 MNHEY, CDR2 SVGAGI. The V end was cut by 1 base, the J end by 2 bases, with 5 bases between.